These T cell receptor beta chains were read from a single sample in a study of blood T cell repertoires in COVID-19. Some clones are missing from TCRdb's copy, which holds only in-frame ones; the method was immunoSEQ multiplex PCR. The sample carries around 280,000 clones, around 84% recorded once. Sequencing was carried out using peripheral blood. Receptors were obtained from a man aged 70-80 years with acute or convalescent COVID-19. The CDR3 runs from the conserved cysteine through the conserved F or W. The order of the fields is D gene, V gene, CDR3 protein. A D gene is named only where the DNA matches it firmly.

- TRBV7-2 CASSLNPRGDQPQHF
TRBD1 TRBV11-2 CASSGLQGAGGNTIYF
TRBD1 TRBV27 CASLPMGQGYNEQFF
TRBD2 TRBV4-3 CASSQGSGGTYEQYF
- TRBV4-1 CASSQAPGVNEQFF
TRBD2 TRBV5-6 CASSRLAISYNEQFF
TRBD2 TRBV2 CASSALLAQETQYF
- TRBV6-2/TRBV6-3 CASSFGAGNTIYF
- TRBV15 CATSRERLTEAFF
- TRBV7-3 CASSLDGDNEQFF
- TRBV10-3 CAISDRTELGETQYF
TRBD2 TRBV19 CASSRYSGTAAEQYF
TRBD1 TRBV6-6 CASSFGTVTSTDTQYF
- TRBV5-1 CASSLARPDTDTQYF
- TRBV3-1/TRBV3-2 CASSQATRTDTQYF
TRBD1 TRBV6-5 CASSRDRDQPQHF
TRBD2 TRBV18 CASSREAGVPYEQYF
TRBD1 TRBV2 CASSGQPNEKLFF
TRBD1 TRBV5-4 CASSLAGQGAGNTEAFF
TRBD1 TRBV28 CASSLGQGGSPLHF
TRBD2 TRBV9 CASSATSVSDIQYF
TRBD1 TRBV6-2/TRBV6-3 CASSYFGTGVPYEQYF
- TRBV27 CASSLTLRTAEAFF